This T cell receptor beta chain was documented in a study of blood T cell repertoires in COVID-19. At the level of the study: PBMCs, B-cell-depleted T cells, or T cells were the source of the cDNA or gDNA that made up the material.

In the original analysis: Amplified reference gene primers provided the basis for estimating nucleated cell counts. The assay was immunoSEQ multiplex PCR, and TCRdb's table has in-frame clones only and misses some. From that table come the V and J calls and clone size; the DNA was used to work out D and trimming. The data contain over 150,000 clones, 85% to 90% of them singletons. A Seattle source enrolled patients during active infection and followed them longitudinally. This receptor was taken from a woman older than 75 with COVID-19, enrolled during active disease. The specimen was peripheral blood.

CDR3 bases: TGTGCCATAGGGGGGGATACTTATAATTCACCCCTCCACTTT. Encoded protein: CAIGGDTYNSPLHF. The chain combines TRBV10-3 with TRBJ1-6; tentative D call: TRBD1 (6 bases). V shed 9 bases and J shed 4 bases, with 13 bases lying between them. This CDR3 comprises 14 residues. Germline lookup yields CDR1 ENHRY and CDR2 SYGVKD.